The entry that follows covers one T cell receptor (beta chain) sequence. The antigen remains unidentified. The sample belongs to a study of T cell responses to AZD1222 COVID-19 vaccine. Overall study results and limits: Receipt of two AZD1222 doses was followed by a rise in Spike-specific TCR breadth and depth. Only after the peak T cell response were repertoires sampled.

In germline, CDR1 is MNHEY, CDR2 SMNVEV (reference sequence). Trimming removed 7 bases at V and 9 bases at J, with 19 bases between. The CDR3 sequence is 14 residues long. Clones were sequenced by immunoSEQ multiplex PCR, and TCRdb holds only the in-frame ones, with some missing. The sample includes fewer than 200,000 clones, over 80% seen only once; the top ten take around 4.5%. The sample here was peripheral blood, taken 28 days after the second dose of the MenACWY control vaccine. This chain links TRBV27 with TRBJ2-1, with D perhaps matching TRBD1 (6 bases). This sequence originates from an adult who received the MenACWY meningococcal vaccine as a control. Here the CDR3 reads CASTPQGIGVEQFF. In DNA, the CDR3 is TGTGCCAGCACCCCACAGGGAATTGGCGTTGAGCAGTTCTTC.